Presented here are 17 T cell receptor beta chains from one specimen sequenced in a study of T cell clones after liver transplantation (dated by TCRdb to between 2018 and 2021). Receptor amplification or capture employed the immunoSEQ multiplex PCR assay. In TCRdb, the immuneACCESS table is reduced to in-frame sequences with V and J assigned. These tables do not hold every clone; where another copy was compared, an unresolved V gene accounts for under half, and the others remain unexplained. Recorded for this sample are approximately 100,000 clones; about 80% of them occurred a single time. Together, the top ten hold less than 3% of the sample. Sequencing used CD4+ T cells from blood, obtained around 49 months after liver transplant. These receptors were taken from a human patient who received a liver transplant. After a transplant, not all T cells may be the patient's own; some may come from the graft donor.

V and J are TRBV2 and TRBJ1-1; D remains ambiguous. Germline CDR1 is SNHLY and CDR2 is FYNNEI. There are 15 residues in the CDR3. Trimming pared 6 bases from V and 2 bases from J, leaving 16 bases between. CDR3 coding DNA: TGTGCCAGCAGCTCCCACGGGCTGGGTAACACTGAAGCTTTCTTT. It specifies CASSSHGLGNTEAFF.

The CDR3 DNA follows: TGTGCCAGTAGTATCACGTGGCAGGGGGCGAATCAGCCCCAGCATTTT. Translation: CASSITWQGANQPQHF. The chain couples TRBV19 to TRBJ1-5; 8 bases map to TRBD1. The V gene's germline CDR1 is LNHDA and CDR2 SQIVND (reference sequence). The CDR3 sequence is 16 residues long. The V gene end was trimmed by 3 bases and the J gene end by 4 bases; junction bases not matched to a gene: 8.

This chain links TRBV5-4 with TRBJ2-2, with TRBD2 matching 14 bases. The CDR3 runs to 17 residues. Trimming removed 2 bases from V and 8 bases from J; junction bases left unmatched: 8. Germline-derived CDR1 and CDR2 are SGHNT and YYREEE (reference sequence). The CDR3 DNA sequence: TGTGCCAGCAGCTTAGGATCGACTAGCGGGAGGGTGGGGGAGCTGTTTTTT. This encodes CASSLGSTSGRVGELFF.

The chain joins TRBV6-1 to TRBJ2-3; the match to TRBD2 covers 13 bases. J lost 4 bases, V lost 3 bases, and 1 base had no gene match. Per germline, CDR1 MNHNS and CDR2 SASEGT. The CDR3 loop spans 15 amino acids. CDR3 nucleotide sequence: TGTGCCAGCAGTGAGACTAGCGGGGGGTCAGATACGCAGTATTTT. Protein sequence: CASSETSGGSDTQYF.

The V call is TRBV18, the J call TRBJ2-1; D might be TRBD1 (6 bases). Germline V lookup: CDR1 KGHSH, CDR2 LQKENI. Trimming took off 1 base at V and 6 bases at J, with 16 bases between the two ends. The CDR3 is 16 amino acids. The CDR3 reads CASSPLRQGSSNEQFF. Written as DNA, the CDR3 is TGTGCCAGCTCACCACTACGGCAGGGGAGTTCCAATGAGCAGTTCTTC. The full variable domain, rest sourced from reference TRBV18 and TRBJ2-1, is NAGVMQNPRHLVRRRGQEARLRCSPMKGHSHVYWYRQLPEEGLKFMVYLQKENIIDESGMPKERFSAEFPKEGPSILRIQQVVRGDSAAYFCASSPLRQGSSNEQFFGPGTRLTVL.

The chain couples TRBV28 to TRBJ2-5, with D possibly matching TRBD1 (6 bases). This CDR3 comprises 17 residues. Trimming took off 6 bases at V and 1 base at J, with 21 bases between the two ends. The germline V gene has CDR1 MDHEN and CDR2 SYDVKM. CDR3 sequence (DNA): TGTGCCAGCAGCTATTTCAACCCTAGGACAGCCCAAGAGACCCAGTACTTC. Its protein product is CASSYFNPRTAQETQYF.

The CDR3 coding sequence is TGTGCCAGCAGTTTGTCGAGCTACGAGCAGTACTTC. Protein product: CASSLSSYEQYF. J is TRBJ2-7 and V is TRBV28; no clear D gene. V dropped 3 bases and J dropped 3 bases, with 6 bases sitting between them. This CDR3 is built from 12 residues. Germline CDR1 and CDR2: MDHEN and SYDVKM.

In regard to this clone: The same CDR3 is also encoded by other DNA sequences in this sample. This chain joins TRBV5-1 and TRBJ1-2; a possible D gene is TRBD1 (5 bases). Germline V gene sequence: CDR1 SGHRS, CDR2 YFSETQ. Trimming pared 0 bases from V and 5 bases from J, leaving 8 bases between. The CDR3 totals 13 residues. In nucleotides, the CDR3 is TGCGCCAGCAGCTTGGAAGGGGCTTATGGCTACACCTTC. This gives the protein CASSLEGAYGYTF.

V is TRBV19 and J is TRBJ2-7, with TRBD2 as a possible D gene (6 bases). The germline gives CDR1 LNHDA, CDR2 SQIVND (reference sequence). The CDR3 runs 13 residues. Trimming pared 7 bases from V and 9 bases from J, leaving 19 bases between. Here the CDR3 reads CASKTDPGGMQYF. In DNA form, the CDR3 reads TGTGCCAGTAAAACAGATCCCGGAGGGATGCAGTACTTC.

The V and J genes are TRBV7-2 and TRBJ1-2; no firm D call. The CDR3 is made up of 13 amino acids. The germline gives CDR1 SGHTA, CDR2 FQGNSA. V was trimmed by 5 bases and J by 5 bases, leaving 12 bases between them. The CDR3 spells CASSTGRLYGYTF. CDR3 nucleotide sequence: TGTGCCAGCAGCACGGGCCGCCTGTATGGCTACACCTTC. The full variable domain, with the rest looked up from reference TRBV7-2 and TRBJ1-2, is GAGVSQSPSNKVTEKGKDVELRCDPISGHTALYWYRQSLGQGLEFLIYFQGNSAPDKSGLPSDRFSAERTGGSVSTLTIQRTQQEDSAVYLCASSTGRLYGYTFGSGTRLTVV.

V is TRBV7-8 and J is TRBJ1-1; D is undetermined. Germline values: CDR1 SGHVS, CDR2 FQNEAQ. This CDR3 is 16 amino acids long. V gave up 4 bases and J gave up 1 base, with 16 bases separating them. CDR3 bases: TGTGCCAGCAGCTACCCCTTTCCCCACGGGAACACTGAAGCTTTCTTT. As protein: CASSYPFPHGNTEAFF.

The chain recombines TRBV6-6 with TRBJ1-1; TRBD1 matches 8 bases. The CDR3 loop spans 13 amino acids. The trim removed 7 bases at V and 9 bases at J, leaving 10 bases unmatched. The germline V gene has CDR1 MNHNY and CDR2 SVGAGI (reference sequence). In DNA form, the CDR3 reads TGTGCCAGCACCTGGGGGACAGGCCAACAAGCTTTCTTT. It translates to CASTWGTGQQAFF.

V and J are TRBV29-1 and TRBJ2-7, with TRBD1 matching 12 bases. The CDR3 is 14 residues long. Germline values: CDR1 SQVTM, CDR2 ANQGSEA. J was trimmed by 6 bases and V by 7 bases; bases with no gene match: 10. The CDR3 is CSADPGQGAFEQYF. CDR3 DNA: TGCAGCGCAGACCCGGGACAGGGGGCGTTCGAGCAGTACTTC.

V gene TRBV7-8 combines with J gene TRBJ1-5, with 7 bases matching TRBD1. This CDR3 region has 15 residues. V lost 6 bases and J lost 4; bases outside the gene matches: 9. Germline V gene sequence: CDR1 SGHVS, CDR2 FQNEAQ. In DNA form, the CDR3 reads TGTGCCAGCAGACATTCCCGGGACAGTAATCAGCCCCAGCATTTT. Its translation is CASRHSRDSNQPQHF.

V is TRBV7-8 and J is TRBJ2-5; D not certain. V was trimmed by 0 bases and J by 5 bases, leaving 10 bases between them. There are 14 residues in the CDR3. Germline values: CDR1 SGHVS, CDR2 FQNEAQ. The chain's CDR3 is CASSLAIAGETQYF. The CDR3 DNA is TGTGCCAGCAGCTTAGCGATAGCCGGGGAGACCCAGTACTTC. Variable domain in full (rest from reference TRBV7-8 and TRBJ2-5): GAGVSQSPRYKVAKRGQDVALRCDPISGHVSLFWYQQALGQGPEFLTYFQNEAQLDKSGLPSDRFFAERPEGSVSTLKIQRTQQEDSAVYLCASSLAIAGETQYFGPGTRLLVL.

The chain carries TRBV6-4 and TRBJ2-7; perhaps TRBD2 as D (7 bases). With 5 bases removed from V and 4 bases from J, the gap between germline ends came to 27 bases. The CDR3 covers 18 residues. The V gene's germline CDR1 is MRHNA and CDR2 SNTAGT. CDR3 loop: CASSRFWHWEQGGYEQYF. DNA for the CDR3: TGTGCCAGCAGTCGATTCTGGCACTGGGAACAGGGAGGGTACGAGCAGTACTTC.

The V and J genes are TRBV6-6 and TRBJ1-4; 7 nucleotides align to TRBD1. Germline CDR1 MNHNY, CDR2 SVGAGI (reference sequence). This CDR3 has 15 amino acids. V shed 4 bases, J shed 5 bases, and the junction held 7 bases outside the gene matches. In DNA, the CDR3 is TGTGCCAGCAGTTTAGGACAGGATTTGAATGAAAAACTGTTTTTT. Translated, it gives CASSLGQDLNEKLFF.